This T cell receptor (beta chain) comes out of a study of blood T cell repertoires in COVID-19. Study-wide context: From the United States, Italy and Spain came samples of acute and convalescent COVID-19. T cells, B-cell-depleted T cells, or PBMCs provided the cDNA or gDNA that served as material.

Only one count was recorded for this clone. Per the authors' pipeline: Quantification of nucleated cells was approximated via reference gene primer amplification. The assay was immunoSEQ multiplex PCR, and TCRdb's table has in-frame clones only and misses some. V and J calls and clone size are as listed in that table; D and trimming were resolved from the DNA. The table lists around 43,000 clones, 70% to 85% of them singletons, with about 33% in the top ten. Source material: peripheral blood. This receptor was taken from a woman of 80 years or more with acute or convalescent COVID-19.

The CDR3 region has the DNA TGTGCCAGCAGCCGAGATAGCAATCAGCCCCAGCATTTT. It codes for CASSRDSNQPQHF. This rearrangement joins TRBV7-9 to TRBJ1-5; D remains ambiguous. Germline V lookup: CDR1 SEHNR, CDR2 FQNEAQ (reference sequence). Trimming cost V 5 bases and J 0 bases, with 5 bases left between them. The CDR3 is 13 residues long.